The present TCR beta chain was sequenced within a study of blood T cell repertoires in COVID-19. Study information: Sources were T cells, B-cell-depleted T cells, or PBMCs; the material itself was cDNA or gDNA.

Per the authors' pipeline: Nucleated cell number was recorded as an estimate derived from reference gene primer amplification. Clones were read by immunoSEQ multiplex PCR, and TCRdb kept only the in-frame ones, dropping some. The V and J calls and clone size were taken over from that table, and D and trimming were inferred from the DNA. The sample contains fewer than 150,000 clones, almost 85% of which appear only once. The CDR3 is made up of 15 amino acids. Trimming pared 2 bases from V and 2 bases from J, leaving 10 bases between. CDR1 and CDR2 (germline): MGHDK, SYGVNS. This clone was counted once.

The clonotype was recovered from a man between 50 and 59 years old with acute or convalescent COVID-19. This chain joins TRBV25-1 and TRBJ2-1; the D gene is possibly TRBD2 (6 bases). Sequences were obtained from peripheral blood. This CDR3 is CASSERGGPYNEQFF. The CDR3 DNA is TGTGCCAGCAGTGAACGGGGAGGCCCCTACAATGAGCAGTTCTTC.